Following are 10 T cell receptor beta chains from one sample sequenced in a study of CXCR3-negative and CXCR3-positive naive CD8 T cells (dated 2019 in TCRdb). The reads were generated on a NextSeq 550. The Human TCR Profiling Kit (MiLaboratory) was used to prepare UMI-labeled 5' RACE TRB cDNA libraries. TCRdb reprocessed the reads and assigns one entry to each CDR3 protein sequence, leaving out DNA. This sample's listing comprises more than 50,000 distinct CDR3 sequences. The ten most abundant clones make up roughly 1.6% of the sample. Sequenced input: naive CXCR3- CD8+ T cells from blood. The cell subset or site label, as the study defines it: CD45RO-CCR7+CD27+CD95- naive CD8+ T cells lacking CXCR3 (TNR3-). These TCRs come from a human donor in good health. Some clones in this sample may be carry-over from other donors' samples.

The chain carries TRBV10-3 and TRBJ1-6; as DNA is missing, the TRBD1 call by TCRdb cannot be tested. The CDR3 runs 13 residues. Germline CDR1 reads ENHRY; CDR2 reads SYGVKD. The CDR3 is CAISSGQMSPLHF.

The rearrangement uses TRBV29-1 and TRBJ2-6; TCRdb indicates TRBD1, and absent DNA this call remains unverified. CDR1 and CDR2 (germline): SQVTM, ANQGSEA. The CDR3 sequence is 16 residues long. CDR3 region: CSVEDKTGAGANVLTF.

The chain is built from TRBV15 and TRBJ2-7; TCRdb proposes TRBD1, but this gene call is untestable without DNA. There are 15 residues in the CDR3. CDR1 LNHNV and CDR2 YYDKDF come from the germline V gene (reference sequence). CDR3 in amino acids: CATSKAGSVIDEQYF.

CDR3 region: CASSQGSYNEQFF. The chain recombines TRBV14 with TRBJ2-1. There are 13 residues in the CDR3. Germline lookup yields CDR1 SGHDN and CDR2 FVKESK.

The chain combines TRBV29-1 with TRBJ2-5; checking the TCRdb D call of TRBD2 is not possible without DNA. Germline CDR1 and CDR2: SQVTM and ANQGSEA. CDR3 length: 13 residues. The CDR3 region is CSVESGGSETQYF. Full variable domain (remainder filled in from reference TRBV29-1 and TRBJ2-5): SAVISQKPSRDICQRGTSLTIQCQVDSQVTMMFWYRQQPGQSLTLIATANQGSEATYESGFVIDKFPISRPNLTFSTLTVSNMSPEDSSIYLCSVESGGSETQYFGPGTRLLVL.

The CDR3 here is CASSLLATSYEQYF. The chain has TRBV7-2 and TRBJ2-7. The CDR3 length is 14 residues. CDR1 SGHTA and CDR2 FQGNSA come from the germline V gene.

This sequence joins TRBV20-1 and TRBJ1-2. CDR1 DFQATT and CDR2 SNEGSKA come from the germline V gene (reference sequence). The CDR3 loop spans 12 amino acids. The CDR3 sequence: CSARWLEYGYTF.

The rearrangement links TRBV7-9 to TRBJ1-1. The CDR3 spans 15 residues. Germline CDR1 SEHNR, CDR2 FQNEAQ (reference sequence). The CDR3 sequence is CASSLVLGMNTEAFF.

This sequence joins TRBV27 and TRBJ2-1; the D gene TCRdb calls, TRBD1, cannot be checked with no DNA. Germline V CDR1 and CDR2: MNHEY, SMNVEV (reference sequence). The CDR3 is made up of 14 amino acids. CDR3 sequence reads: CASSFYRGHNEQFF.

The chain links TRBV29-1 to TRBJ2-7; TCRdb lists TRBD1, though no DNA is available to test this call. The CDR3 covers 14 residues. Per germline, CDR1 SQVTM and CDR2 ANQGSEA. CDR3 loop: CSVEDRGSSYEQYF.